This T cell receptor (beta chain) was sequenced for a study of technical replicates of blood from a handful of donors. The assay was immunoSEQ multiplex PCR, and TCRdb's table has in-frame clones only and misses some. The table has 80,000 to 95,000 clones, 96% seen once. Per the germline V gene, CDR1 is SGHDT and CDR2 is YYEEEE. This CDR3 has 14 residues. J was trimmed by 8 bases and V by 9 bases; bases with no gene match: 16. Sequencing was done on a sample of T cells isolated from PBMCs. The receptor was isolated from a human donor in good health. The chain combines TRBV5-6 with TRBJ1-2, with 7 bases identical to TRBD1. CDR3 DNA sequence: TGTGCCACCAAACCGACAGGGCCTATGTGGGGCTACACCTTC. This codes for CATKPTGPMWGYTF.